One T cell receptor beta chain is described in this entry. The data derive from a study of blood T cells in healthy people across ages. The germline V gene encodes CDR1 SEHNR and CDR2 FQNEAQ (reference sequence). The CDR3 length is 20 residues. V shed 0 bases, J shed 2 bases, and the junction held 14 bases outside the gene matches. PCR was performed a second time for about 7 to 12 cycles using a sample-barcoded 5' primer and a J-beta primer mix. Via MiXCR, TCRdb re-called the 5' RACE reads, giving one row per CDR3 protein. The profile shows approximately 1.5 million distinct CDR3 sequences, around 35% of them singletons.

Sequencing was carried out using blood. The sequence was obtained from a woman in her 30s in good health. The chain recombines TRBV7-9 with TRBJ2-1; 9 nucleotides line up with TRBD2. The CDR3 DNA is TGTGCCAGCAGCTTAGCTTGGCTCTCTAGCGGGATAGATACCTACAATGAGCAGTTCTTC. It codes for CASSLAWLSSGIDTYNEQFF.